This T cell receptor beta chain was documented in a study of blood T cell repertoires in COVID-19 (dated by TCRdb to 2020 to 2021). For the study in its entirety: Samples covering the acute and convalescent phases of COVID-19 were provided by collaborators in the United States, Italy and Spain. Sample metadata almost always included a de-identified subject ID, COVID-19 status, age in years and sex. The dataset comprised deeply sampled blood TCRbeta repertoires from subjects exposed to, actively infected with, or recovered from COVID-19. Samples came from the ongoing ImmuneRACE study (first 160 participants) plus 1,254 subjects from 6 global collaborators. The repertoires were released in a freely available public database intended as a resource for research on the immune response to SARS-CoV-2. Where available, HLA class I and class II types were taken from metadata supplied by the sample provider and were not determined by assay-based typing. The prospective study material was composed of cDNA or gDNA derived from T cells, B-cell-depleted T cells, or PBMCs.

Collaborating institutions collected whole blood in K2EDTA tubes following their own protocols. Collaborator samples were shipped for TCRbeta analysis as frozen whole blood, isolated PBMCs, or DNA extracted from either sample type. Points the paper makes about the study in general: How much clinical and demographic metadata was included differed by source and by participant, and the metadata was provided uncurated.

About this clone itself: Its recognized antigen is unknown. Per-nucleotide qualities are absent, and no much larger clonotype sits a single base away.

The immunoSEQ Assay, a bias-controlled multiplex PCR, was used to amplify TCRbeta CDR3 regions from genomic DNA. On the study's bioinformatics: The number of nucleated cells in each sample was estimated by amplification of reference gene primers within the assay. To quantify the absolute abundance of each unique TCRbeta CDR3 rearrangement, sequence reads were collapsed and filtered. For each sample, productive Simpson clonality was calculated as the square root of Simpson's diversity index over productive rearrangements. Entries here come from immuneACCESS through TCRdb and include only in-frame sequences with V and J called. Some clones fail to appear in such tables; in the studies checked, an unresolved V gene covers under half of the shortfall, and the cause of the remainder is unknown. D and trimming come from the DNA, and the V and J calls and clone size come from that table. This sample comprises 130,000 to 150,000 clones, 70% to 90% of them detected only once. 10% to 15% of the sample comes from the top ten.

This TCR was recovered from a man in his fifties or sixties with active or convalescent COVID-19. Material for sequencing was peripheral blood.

The nucleotides are TGTGCCAGCAGCTTAGGAGGGGGGGGACGTCAGCCCCAGCATTTT. Its amino acids are CASSLGGGGRQPQHF. The V and J genes are TRBV7-2 and TRBJ1-5, with a tentative D gene TRBD1 over 6 matching bases. CDR3 length: 15 amino acids, cysteine to phenylalanine. The retained sequence is limited to the CDR3, 45 bases, with the frame set at the first base. Looking up the germline V gene yields CDR1 SGHTA and CDR2 FQGNSA. V is clipped by 1 base and J by 6 bases, and the sequence between their germline boundaries is 13 bases long. When the CDR3 is completed using the reference TRBV7-2 and TRBJ1-5 genes on either side, the full variable domain is GAGVSQSPSNKVTEKGKDVELRCDPISGHTALYWYRQSLGQGLEFLIYFQGNSAPDKSGLPSDRFSAERTGGSVSTLTIQRTQQEDSAVYLCASSLGGGGRQPQHFGDGTRLSIL.